Below, 18 T cell receptor beta chains from the same sample are listed, as sequenced in a study of cytomegalovirus exposure and HLA in healthy donors. Primers for the PCR totalled 60 Vbeta and 13 Jbeta. Libraries were prepared by immunoSEQ multiplex PCR; TCRdb keeps only in-frame clonotypes and omits some of them. The sample comprises 90,000 to 120,000 clones, 75% of which are singletons, and about 14% rests with the top ten. Material: PBMCs. Receptor source: a male donor in good health and CMV-seropositive.

This chain uses TRBV5-1 with TRBJ2-7; 7 positions agree with TRBD1. V trimming: 1 base; J trimming: 4 bases; junction bases outside the gene matches: 5. The CDR3 is 14 amino acids. From germline, CDR1 is SGHRS and CDR2 YFSETQ. CDR3 sequence reads: CASSLTGQSYEQYF. In nucleotides, the CDR3 is TGCGCCAGCAGCTTGACGGGACAGTCTTACGAGCAGTACTTC.

V is TRBV28 and J is TRBJ2-1; possibly TRBD2 for D (6 bases). The CDR3 is made up of 11 amino acids. Germline assignment: CDR1 MDHEN and CDR2 SYDVKM. Trimming took 6 bases from V and 10 from J, leaving 10 bases between them. CDR3 nucleotides: TGTGCCAGCAGGGGGGACTCGGAGCAGTTCTTC. It translates to CASRGDSEQFF.

The chain uses TRBV6-5 and TRBJ1-6, with a tentative D call TRBD1 (5 bases). The CDR3 has 15 residues. V shed 7 bases and J shed 4 bases, with 14 bases lying between them. Germline CDR1 reads MNHEY; CDR2 reads SVGAGI. The CDR3 region is CASTSPGGYNSPLHF. In DNA, the CDR3 is TGTGCCAGCACTTCCCCCGGGGGTTATAATTCACCCCTCCACTTT.

The V gene is TRBV7-9, the J gene TRBJ1-6; D is possibly TRBD1 (5 bases). V lost 6 bases and J 9 bases, leaving 15 bases between the germline ends. This CDR3 spans 14 amino acids. Germline V gene lookup returns CDR1 SEHNR and CDR2 FQNEAQ (reference sequence). The CDR3, as DNA: TGTGCCAGCAGACACGGCAGGGAGGGTTCACCCCTCCACTTT. Translating gives CASRHGREGSPLHF.

The chain is built from TRBV25-1 and TRBJ1-2, with TRBD1 matching over 8 bases. CDR1 is MGHDK and CDR2 is SYGVNS in the germline V gene. This CDR3 has 15 residues. J was trimmed by 3 bases and V by 1 base; bases with no gene match: 4. The CDR3 reads CASSESRGQYYGYTF. CDR3 sequence (DNA): TGTGCCAGCAGTGAATCCAGGGGGCAATACTATGGCTACACCTTC.

This sequence joins TRBV30 and TRBJ2-5; maybe TRBD2 (5 bases). The CDR3 runs 12 residues. Germline CDR1 reads GTSNPN; CDR2 reads SVGIG (reference sequence). Trimming removed 2 bases from V and 5 bases from J, with 9 bases in between. CDR3 amino acids: CAWSLRGETQYF. In nucleotides, the CDR3 is TGTGCCTGGAGTCTCCGCGGGGAGACCCAGTACTTC.

The chain joins TRBV5-1 to TRBJ2-1, with 10 bases lining up with TRBD2. Germline CDR1 and CDR2: SGHRS and YFSETQ. There are 16 residues in the CDR3. The junction had 2 bases not matched to a gene; V was cut back by 0 bases and J by 2 bases. Here the CDR3 reads CASSLVSGGAYNEQFF. The CDR3 DNA follows: TGCGCCAGCAGCTTGGTCAGCGGGGGGGCCTACAATGAGCAGTTCTTC. Filled out from reference TRBV5-1 and TRBJ2-1, the complete variable domain reads KAGVTQTPRYLIKTRGQQVTLSCSPISGHRSVSWYQQTPGQGLQFLFEYFSETQRNKGNFPGRFSGRQFSNSRSEMNVSTLELGDSALYLCASSLVSGGAYNEQFFGPGTRLTVL.

The chain links TRBV7-2 to TRBJ2-7; 7 nucleotides agree with TRBD1. CDR1 is SGHTA, CDR2 FQGNSA, per germline. The CDR3 extends over 14 amino acids. The V and J ends lost 6 bases and 5 bases, in that order; junction bases with no gene match: 10. CDR3 protein: CASRPTGFGNEQYF. The CDR3 bases are TGTGCCAGCAGGCCGACAGGGTTTGGGAACGAGCAGTACTTC.

The chain links TRBV19 to TRBJ2-5, with 9 bases matching TRBD1. V shed 4 bases, J shed 3 bases, and the junction held 6 bases outside the gene matches. Germline V gives CDR1 LNHDA, CDR2 SQIVND (reference sequence). This CDR3 has 15 amino acids. The CDR3 is CASSRTGVREETQYF. The DNA of the CDR3 is TGTGCCAGTAGTAGGACAGGGGTGAGGGAAGAGACCCAGTACTTC.

The chain combines TRBV7-2 with TRBJ1-1; D not certain. V dropped 4 bases and J dropped 4 bases, with 13 bases sitting between them. This CDR3 spans 14 amino acids. Germline CDR1 and CDR2: SGHTA and FQGNSA. The CDR3 spells CASSSRGGRTEAFF. In DNA form, the CDR3 reads TGTGCCAGCAGCTCACGTGGAGGGCGCACTGAAGCTTTCTTT.

This clone appeared a few times. V gene TRBV6-5 combines with J gene TRBJ2-3; D remains unclear. V dropped 7 bases and J dropped 3 bases, with 11 bases sitting between them. Germline V CDR1 and CDR2: MNHEY, SVGAGI. The CDR3 is 13 residues long. CDR3 DNA: TGTGCCAGCACCCTAGGTCTGACAGATACGCAGTATTTT. It yields the protein CASTLGLTDTQYF.

This CDR3 reads CATGTVEQYF. Here the CDR3 DNA reads TGTGCCACCGGGACAGTCGAGCAGTACTTC. V gene TRBV6-5 combines with J gene TRBJ2-7; 7 positions match TRBD1. With 10 bases clipped from V and 6 bases from J, the junction kept 3 bases outside the gene matches. Germline-derived CDR1 and CDR2 are MNHEY and SVGAGI. The CDR3 has 10 amino acids.

There are a few counts of this clone. The chain combines TRBV4-1 with TRBJ2-3; D is unclear. This CDR3 has 12 amino acids. Germline assignment: CDR1 MGHRA and CDR2 YSYEKL. Trimming left V 2 bases short and J 4 bases short, with 4 bases between. This CDR3 reads CASSQPSDTQYF. The CDR3 DNA follows: TGCGCCAGCAGCCAACCTTCAGATACGCAGTATTTT.

The V gene is TRBV4-1, the J gene TRBJ1-1; D remains ambiguous. This CDR3 has 16 amino acids. The germline CDR1 and CDR2 sequences are MGHRA and YSYEKL. The V end lost 1 base, the J end lost 1 base, and 13 bases lay between the germline ends. The CDR3: CASSQGPRAGNTEAFF. CDR3 sequence (DNA): TGCGCCAGCAGCCAAGGACCGAGGGCGGGGAACACTGAAGCTTTCTTT.

The rearrangement links TRBV28 to TRBJ2-7, with D maybe TRBD1 (5 bases). Germline CDR1 and CDR2: MDHEN and SYDVKM. The CDR3 covers 13 residues. V lost 7 bases to trimming and J lost 6 bases, with 16 bases between them. CDR3 in amino acids: CASNGRVVREQYF. Written as DNA, the CDR3 is TGTGCCAGCAACGGCAGGGTAGTACGCGAGCAGTACTTC.

This clone was recorded a few times. The chain uses TRBV5-6 and TRBJ2-7, with D possibly being TRBD2 (6 bases). Germline CDR1 and CDR2: SGHDT and YYEEEE. Trimming stripped 0 bases from V and 3 bases from J, with 16 bases between. This CDR3 contains 16 residues. The CDR3 region has the DNA TGTGCCAGCAGCTTGGAGGGACTCCTGGGATACTACGAGCAGTACTTC. It yields the protein CASSLEGLLGYYEQYF.

The chain recombines TRBV28 with TRBJ2-5; 9 bases agree with TRBD1. The CDR3 is 16 residues long. J gave up 4 bases and V 4 bases, and 10 bases lay outside the gene matches. CDR1 and CDR2 from the germline V gene are MDHEN and SYDVKM. The CDR3 DNA reads TGTGCCAGCAGTTCAACCGGGACAGGGTCGCCAGAGACCCAGTACTTC. Protein sequence: CASSSTGTGSPETQYF.

The chain uses TRBV27 and TRBJ1-1; a weak D match, TRBD1 (5 bases). Germline loops: CDR1 MNHEY, CDR2 SMNVEV (reference sequence). This CDR3 is built from 13 residues. Trimming took 4 bases from V and 7 from J, leaving 13 bases between them. CDR3 region: CASSSNDRCEAFF. In DNA form, the CDR3 reads TGTGCCAGCAGTTCCAACGACAGATGTGAAGCTTTCTTT.